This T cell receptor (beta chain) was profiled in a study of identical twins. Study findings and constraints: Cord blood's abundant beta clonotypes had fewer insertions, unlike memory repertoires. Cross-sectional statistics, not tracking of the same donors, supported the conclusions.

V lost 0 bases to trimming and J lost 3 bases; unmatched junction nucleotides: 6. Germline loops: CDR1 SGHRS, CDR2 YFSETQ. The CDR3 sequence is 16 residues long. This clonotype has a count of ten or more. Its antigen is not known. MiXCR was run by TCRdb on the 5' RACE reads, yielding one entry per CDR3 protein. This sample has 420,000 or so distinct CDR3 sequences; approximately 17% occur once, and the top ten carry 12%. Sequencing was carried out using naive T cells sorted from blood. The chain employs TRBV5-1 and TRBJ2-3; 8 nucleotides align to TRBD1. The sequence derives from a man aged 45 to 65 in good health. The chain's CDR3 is CASSLGGTGVTDTQYF. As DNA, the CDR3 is TGCGCCAGCAGCTTGGGCGGGACAGGAGTTACAGATACGCAGTATTTT.